This entry describes one T cell receptor (beta chain). Its antigen remains unknown. The V and J ends lost 3 bases and 0 bases, in that order; junction bases with no gene match: 9. The CDR3 is 19 residues long. The data derive from a study of T-cell memory formation after mild COVID-19. Background on the study: Clusters were largely donor specific.

Whole-study results and caveats: Mainly CM and EM harbored the contracting CD4+ clones; mainly EMRA harbored the CD8+ ones. Proof of SARS-CoV-2 specificity was absent for the second-wave clones that crested on day 37. Day 15 to 85 contracting clones showed balanced CD4/CD8; day 15 to 37 expanders favored CD4+.

TCRdb ran MiXCR on the 5' RACE reads and lists one entry per CDR3 protein. The sample consists of around 250,000 distinct CDR3 sequences, 16% of them appearing once. The specimen was PBMCs or a T cell subset sorted from them (not recorded which). This receptor was obtained from a man aged 18 to 30 who had mild COVID-19 (a few samples of this study predate the infection). Cell type and time point are not known. This chain connects TRBV12-3 or TRBV12-4 to TRBJ2-1; 12 bases agree with TRBD2. The CDR3 region has the DNA TGTGCCAGCAGTTTTTCCGGACTAGCGGGGTGGAGCTCCTACAATGAGCAGTTCTTC. Encoded protein: CASSFSGLAGWSSYNEQFF.